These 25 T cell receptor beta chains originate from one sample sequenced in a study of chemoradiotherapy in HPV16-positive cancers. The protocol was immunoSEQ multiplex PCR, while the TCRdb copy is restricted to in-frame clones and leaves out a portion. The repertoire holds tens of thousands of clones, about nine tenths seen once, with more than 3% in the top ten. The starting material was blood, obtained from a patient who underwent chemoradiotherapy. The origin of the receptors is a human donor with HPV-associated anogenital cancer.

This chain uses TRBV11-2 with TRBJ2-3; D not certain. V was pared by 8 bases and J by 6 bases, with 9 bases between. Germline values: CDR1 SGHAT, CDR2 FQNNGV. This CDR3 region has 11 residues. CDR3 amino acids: CASGLQDTQYF. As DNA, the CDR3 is TGTGCCAGCGGGCTTCAGGATACGCAGTATTTT.

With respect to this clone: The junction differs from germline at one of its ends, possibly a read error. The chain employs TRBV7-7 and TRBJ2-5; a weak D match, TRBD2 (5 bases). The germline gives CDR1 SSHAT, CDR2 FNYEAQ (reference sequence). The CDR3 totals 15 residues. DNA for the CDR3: TGTGCTAGCAGCCAAAGCGGACGGTACCAAGAGACCCAGTACTTC. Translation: CASSQSGRYQETQYF.

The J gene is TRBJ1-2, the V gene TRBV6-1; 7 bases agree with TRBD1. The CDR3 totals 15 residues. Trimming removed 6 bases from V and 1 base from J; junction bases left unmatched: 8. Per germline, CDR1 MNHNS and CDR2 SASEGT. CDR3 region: CASRGDRASNYGYTF. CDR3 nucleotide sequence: TGTGCCAGCAGGGGTGACAGGGCGAGTAACTATGGCTACACCTTC.

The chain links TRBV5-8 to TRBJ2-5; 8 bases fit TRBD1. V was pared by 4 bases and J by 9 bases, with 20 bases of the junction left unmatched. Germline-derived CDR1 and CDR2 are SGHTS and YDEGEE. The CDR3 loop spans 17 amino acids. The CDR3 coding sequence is TGTGCCAGCAGCATCGCAGGGGGCCTAGCAGACGTACTGTCCCAGTACTTC. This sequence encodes CASSIAGGLADVLSQYF.

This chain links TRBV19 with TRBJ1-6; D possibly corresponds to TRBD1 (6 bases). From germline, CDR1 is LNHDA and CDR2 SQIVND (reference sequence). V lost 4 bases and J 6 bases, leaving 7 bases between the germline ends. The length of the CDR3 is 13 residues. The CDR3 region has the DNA TGTGCCAGTAGTAGCAGGGGTAATTCACCCCTCCACTTT. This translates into CASSSRGNSPLHF. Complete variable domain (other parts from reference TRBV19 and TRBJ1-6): DGGITQSPKYLFRKEGQNVTLSCEQNLNHDAMYWYRQDPGQGLRLIYYSQIVNDFQKGDIAEGYSVSREKKESFPLTVTSAQKNPTAFYLCASSSRGNSPLHFGNGTRLTVT.

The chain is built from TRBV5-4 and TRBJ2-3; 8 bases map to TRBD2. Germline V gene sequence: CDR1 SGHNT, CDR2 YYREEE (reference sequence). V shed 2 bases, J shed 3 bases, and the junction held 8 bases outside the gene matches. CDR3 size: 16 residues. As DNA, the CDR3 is TGTGCCAGCAGCTTCGTTAGCGGGGCCCGGACAGATACGCAGTATTTT. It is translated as CASSFVSGARTDTQYF.

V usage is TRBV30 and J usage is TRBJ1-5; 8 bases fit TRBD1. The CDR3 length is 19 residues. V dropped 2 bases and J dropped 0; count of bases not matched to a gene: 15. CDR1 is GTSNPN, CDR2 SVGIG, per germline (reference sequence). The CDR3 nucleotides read TGTGCCTGGAGTTTCGCCGGGGACAGGCCCGATTATAGCAATCAGCCCCAGCATTTT. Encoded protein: CAWSFAGDRPDYSNQPQHF. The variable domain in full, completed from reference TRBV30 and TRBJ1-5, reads SQTIHQWPATLVQPVGSPLSLECTVEGTSNPNLYWYRQAAGRGLQLLFYSVGIGQISSEVPQNLSASRPQDRQFILSSKKLLLSDSGFYLCAWSFAGDRPDYSNQPQHFGDGTRLSIL.

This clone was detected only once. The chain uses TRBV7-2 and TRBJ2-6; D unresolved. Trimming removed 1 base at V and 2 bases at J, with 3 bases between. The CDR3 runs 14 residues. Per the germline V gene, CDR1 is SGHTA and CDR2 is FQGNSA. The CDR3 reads CASSLVPGANVLTF. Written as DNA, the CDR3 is TGTGCCAGCAGCTTAGTCCCTGGGGCCAACGTCCTGACTTTC.

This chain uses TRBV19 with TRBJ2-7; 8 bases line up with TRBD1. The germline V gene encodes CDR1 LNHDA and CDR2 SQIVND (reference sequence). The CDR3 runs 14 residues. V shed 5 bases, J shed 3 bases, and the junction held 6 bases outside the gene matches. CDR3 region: CASSPSTGGYEQYF. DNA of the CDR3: TGTGCCAGTAGTCCCTCCACAGGGGGCTACGAGCAGTACTTC. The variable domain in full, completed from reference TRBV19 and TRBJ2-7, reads DGGITQSPKYLFRKEGQNVTLSCEQNLNHDAMYWYRQDPGQGLRLIYYSQIVNDFQKGDIAEGYSVSREKKESFPLTVTSAQKNPTAFYLCASSPSTGGYEQYFGPGTRLTVT.

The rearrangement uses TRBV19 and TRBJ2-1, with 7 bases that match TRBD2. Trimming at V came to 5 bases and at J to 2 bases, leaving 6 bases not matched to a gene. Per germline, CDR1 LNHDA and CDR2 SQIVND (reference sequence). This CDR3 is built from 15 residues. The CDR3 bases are TGTGCCAGTAGTGGTAGTGGGGGGGCCTACAATGAGCAGTTCTTC. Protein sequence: CASSGSGGAYNEQFF.

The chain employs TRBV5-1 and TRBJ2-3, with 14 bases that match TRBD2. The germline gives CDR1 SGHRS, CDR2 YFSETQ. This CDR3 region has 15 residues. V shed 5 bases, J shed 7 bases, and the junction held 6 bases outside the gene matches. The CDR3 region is CASSLGLAGEYTQYF. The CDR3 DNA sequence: TGCGCCAGCAGTCTGGGACTAGCGGGAGAGTATACGCAGTATTTT.

The CDR3 DNA reads as TGTGCCAGCTCACCGACAGCCGCCATTCCGGGCTACACCTTC. As protein: CASSPTAAIPGYTF. This chain joins TRBV18 and TRBJ1-2, with D possibly being TRBD1 (5 bases). The CDR3 consists of 14 residues. Trimming pared 3 bases from V and 8 bases from J, leaving 16 bases between. Germline CDR1 is KGHSH and CDR2 is LQKENI.

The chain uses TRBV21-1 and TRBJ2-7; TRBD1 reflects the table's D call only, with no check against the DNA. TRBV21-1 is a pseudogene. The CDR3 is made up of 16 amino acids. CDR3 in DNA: TGTGCCAGCAGCAAAGAAGTCGCAGGGCTTACCCACGAGCAGTACTTC. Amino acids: CASSKEVAGLTHEQYF.

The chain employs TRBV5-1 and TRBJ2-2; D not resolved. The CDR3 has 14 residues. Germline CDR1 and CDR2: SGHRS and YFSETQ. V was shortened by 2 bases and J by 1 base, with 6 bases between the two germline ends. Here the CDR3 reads CASSLNGNTGELFF. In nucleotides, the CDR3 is TGCGCCAGCAGCTTAAACGGGAACACCGGGGAGCTGTTTTTT.

The CDR3 loop reads CASSFEGNQPQHF. CDR3 DNA sequence: TGTGCCAGCAGCTTTGAGGGGAATCAGCCCCAGCATTTT. The V and J genes are TRBV5-5 and TRBJ1-5; tentative D call: TRBD1 (5 bases). The CDR3 runs 13 residues. The ends were cut back, 2 bases at V and 4 bases at J, with 7 bases in the middle. CDR1 SGHKS and CDR2 YYEKEE come from the germline V gene (reference sequence).

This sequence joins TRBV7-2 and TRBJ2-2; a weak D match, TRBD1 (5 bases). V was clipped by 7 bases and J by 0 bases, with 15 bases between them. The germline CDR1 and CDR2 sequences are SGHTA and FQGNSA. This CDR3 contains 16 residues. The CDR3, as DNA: TGTGCCAGCACCTCCCAGGGCACCCCGAACACCGGGGAGCTGTTTTTT. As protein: CASTSQGTPNTGELFF.

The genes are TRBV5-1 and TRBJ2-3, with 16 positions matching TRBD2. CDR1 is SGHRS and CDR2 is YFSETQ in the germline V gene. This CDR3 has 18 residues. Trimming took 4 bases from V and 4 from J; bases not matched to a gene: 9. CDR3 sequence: CASSLPGLAGGPSDTQYF. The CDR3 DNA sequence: TGCGCCAGCAGCCTACCGGGACTAGCGGGAGGGCCCTCAGATACGCAGTATTTT.

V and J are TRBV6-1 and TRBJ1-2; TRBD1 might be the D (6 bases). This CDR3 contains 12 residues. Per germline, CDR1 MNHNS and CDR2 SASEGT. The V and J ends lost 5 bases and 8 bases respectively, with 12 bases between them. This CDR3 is CASSSGAGGYTF. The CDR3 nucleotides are TGTGCCAGCAGTTCGGGGGCGGGAGGCTACACCTTC.

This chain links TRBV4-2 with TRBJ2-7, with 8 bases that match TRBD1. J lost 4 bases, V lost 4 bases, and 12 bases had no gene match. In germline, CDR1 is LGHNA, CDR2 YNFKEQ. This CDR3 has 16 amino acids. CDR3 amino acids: CASSRTVGTGAYEQYF. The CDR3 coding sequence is TGTGCCAGCAGCCGTACGGTAGGGACAGGAGCATACGAGCAGTACTTC.

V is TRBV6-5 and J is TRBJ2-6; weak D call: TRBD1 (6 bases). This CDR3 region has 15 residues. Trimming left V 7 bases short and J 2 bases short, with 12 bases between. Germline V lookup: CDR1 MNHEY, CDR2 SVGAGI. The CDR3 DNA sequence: TGTGCCAGCAACAAACAGGGAGCTGGGGCCAACGTCCTGACTTTC. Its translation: CASNKQGAGANVLTF.

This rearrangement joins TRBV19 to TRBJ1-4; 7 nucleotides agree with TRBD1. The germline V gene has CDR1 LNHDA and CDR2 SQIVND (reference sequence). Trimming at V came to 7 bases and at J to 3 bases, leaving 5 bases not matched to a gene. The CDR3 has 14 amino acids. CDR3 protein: CASTPDRANEKLFF. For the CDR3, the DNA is TGTGCCAGTACCCCTGACAGGGCTAATGAAAAACTGTTTTTT.

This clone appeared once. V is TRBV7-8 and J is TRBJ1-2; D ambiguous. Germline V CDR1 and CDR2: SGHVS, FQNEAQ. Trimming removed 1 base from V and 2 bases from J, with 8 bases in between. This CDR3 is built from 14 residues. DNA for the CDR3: TGTGCCAGCAGCTTAGATCGAGGAAACTATGGCTACACCTTC. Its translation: CASSLDRGNYGYTF. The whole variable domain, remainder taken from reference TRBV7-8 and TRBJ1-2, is GAGVSQSPRYKVAKRGQDVALRCDPISGHVSLFWYQQALGQGPEFLTYFQNEAQLDKSGLPSDRFFAERPEGSVSTLKIQRTQQEDSAVYLCASSLDRGNYGYTFGSGTRLTVV.

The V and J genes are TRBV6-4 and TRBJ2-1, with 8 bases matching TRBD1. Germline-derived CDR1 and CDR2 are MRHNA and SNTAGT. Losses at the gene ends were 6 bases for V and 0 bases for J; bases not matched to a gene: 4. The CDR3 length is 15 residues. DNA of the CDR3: TGTGCCAGCAGAAGACAGGGGAGCTCCTACAATGAGCAGTTCTTC. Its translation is CASRRQGSSYNEQFF.

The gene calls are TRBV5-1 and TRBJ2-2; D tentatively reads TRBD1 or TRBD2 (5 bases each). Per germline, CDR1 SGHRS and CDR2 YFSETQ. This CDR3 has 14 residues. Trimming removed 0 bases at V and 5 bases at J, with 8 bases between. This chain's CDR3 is CASSLDGTTGELFF. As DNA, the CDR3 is TGCGCCAGCAGCTTGGACGGGACGACCGGGGAGCTGTTTTTT.

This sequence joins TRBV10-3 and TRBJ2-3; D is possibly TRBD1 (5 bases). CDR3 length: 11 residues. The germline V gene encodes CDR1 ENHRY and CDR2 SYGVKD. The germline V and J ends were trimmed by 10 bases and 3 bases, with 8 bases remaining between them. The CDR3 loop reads CATRQTDTQYF. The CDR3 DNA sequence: TGTGCCACCCGACAGACAGATACGCAGTATTTT.